This T cell receptor beta chain was sequenced in a study of response to subunit inactivated influenza vaccine. TCRdb reprocessed the RT-PCR reads via MiXCR and lists one record per CDR3 protein. The profile shows around 540,000 distinct CDR3 sequences, 10% to 15% of them singletons. This clonotype was observed a handful of times. The receptor's source is a man aged 50-59 years who received an inactivated influenza vaccine. Sequencing was performed on PBMCs from blood, taken on the day of vaccination.

The DNA for the CDR3 is TGTGCCAGCAGCCAGACGCTTCACAATGAGCAGTTCTTC. This codes for CASSQTLHNEQFF. This rearrangement joins TRBV7-2 to TRBJ2-1; D not certain. Germline assignment: CDR1 SGHTA and CDR2 FQGNSA. This CDR3 contains 13 residues. V lost 5 bases, J lost 5 bases, and 10 bases lay in between.